This T cell receptor beta chain was documented in a study of siplizumab effects on memory and regulatory T cells. Germline V gives CDR1 SGHVS, CDR2 FQNEAQ. V was clipped by 4 bases and J by 1 base; unmatched bases: 4. This CDR3 region has 16 residues. Notes on the study in general: Under siplizumab, alloreactive sequences traced to unstimulated CD4+ memory cells were significantly reduced.

In regard to this clone: Its antigen is unknown.

The protocol was immunoSEQ multiplex PCR, while the TCRdb copy is restricted to in-frame clones and leaves out a portion. The table lists 100,000 or so clones, roughly nine tenths of them singletons. The chain couples TRBV7-8 to TRBJ2-1, with 10 bases aligning to TRBD2. Specimen: Tregs sorted from blood. The sequence derives from a human donor in good health. The CDR3 region has the DNA TGTGCCAGCAGCTCCAAACTAGCGGGGTCCTACAATGAGCAGTTCTTC. It codes for CASSSKLAGSYNEQFF.